A selection of T cell receptor beta chains follows, all from one sample in a study of blood T cells in healthy people across ages. TCRdb ran MiXCR on the 5' RACE reads and lists one entry per CDR3 protein. The sample lists 1.8 million or so distinct CDR3 sequences; more than 35% were seen once. Sequenced: blood. The receptors come from a human donor in good health. Both conserved end residues are part of each CDR3.

v_gene: TRBV29-1; j_gene: TRBJ1-1; CDR3aa: CSVEVAMNTEAFF
v_gene: TRBV29-1; j_gene: TRBJ2-1; CDR3aa: CSVPGGYNEQFF
v_gene: TRBV9; j_gene: TRBJ2-3; CDR3aa: CASSGGSRYTQYF
v_gene: TRBV4-2; j_gene: TRBJ1-6; CDR3aa: CASSQTARGVNNSPLHF
v_gene: TRBV24-1; j_gene: TRBJ2-1; CDR3aa: CATSDLQAGGFDEQFF
v_gene: TRBV6-2/TRBV6-3; j_gene: TRBJ1-6; CDR3aa: CASSGGLRTGDNSPLHF
v_gene: TRBV5-1; j_gene: TRBJ2-1; CDR3aa: CASSSSRQGRGNEQFF
v_gene: TRBV7-2; j_gene: TRBJ2-1; CDR3aa: CASSLLAGASLLQQFF
v_gene: TRBV11-2; j_gene: TRBJ2-3; CDR3aa: CASSPPSSGGTDTQYF
v_gene: TRBV29-1; j_gene: TRBJ2-5; CDR3aa: CSADGVWGETQYF
v_gene: TRBV6-5; j_gene: TRBJ2-7; CDR3aa: CASRPTLAGYEQYF
v_gene: TRBV6-5; j_gene: TRBJ1-1; CDR3aa: CASSYSRVYTEAFF
v_gene: TRBV6-5; j_gene: TRBJ1-1; CDR3aa: CASSYDRRAGGTEAFF
v_gene: TRBV6-2/TRBV6-3; j_gene: TRBJ2-1; CDR3aa: CASSYSKERQNPGFDEQFF
v_gene: TRBV7-9; j_gene: TRBJ1-5; CDR3aa: CASTEDSNPHQPQHF
v_gene: TRBV6-2/TRBV6-3; j_gene: TRBJ2-1; CDR3aa: CATSQPGLDRREQFF
v_gene: TRBV5-1; j_gene: TRBJ2-1; CDR3aa: CASSLEGYGAYNEQFF
v_gene: TRBV2; j_gene: TRBJ2-1; CDR3aa: CASSEDRPHEQFF
v_gene: TRBV14; j_gene: TRBJ2-1; CDR3aa: CASSQGGPTSNEQFF
v_gene: TRBV12-3/TRBV12-4; j_gene: TRBJ1-2; CDR3aa: CASSQIQGLYGYTF
v_gene: TRBV30; j_gene: TRBJ1-2; CDR3aa: CAWSRGDHGYTF
v_gene: TRBV7-3; j_gene: TRBJ1-1; CDR3aa: CASSLFSGANTEAFF
v_gene: TRBV4-1; j_gene: TRBJ2-3; CDR3aa: CASSQEGRTNTQYF
v_gene: TRBV10-3; j_gene: TRBJ2-1; CDR3aa: CAISESNRRNYNEQFF
v_gene: TRBV10-3; j_gene: TRBJ1-5; CDR3aa: CASGTANQPQHF
v_gene: TRBV20-1; j_gene: TRBJ1-2; CDR3aa: CSARPTRQGHYGYTF
v_gene: TRBV5-5; j_gene: TRBJ2-6; CDR3aa: CASSFLFYSGANVLTF
v_gene: TRBV7-2; j_gene: TRBJ2-1; CDR3aa: CVSSSRETQFF